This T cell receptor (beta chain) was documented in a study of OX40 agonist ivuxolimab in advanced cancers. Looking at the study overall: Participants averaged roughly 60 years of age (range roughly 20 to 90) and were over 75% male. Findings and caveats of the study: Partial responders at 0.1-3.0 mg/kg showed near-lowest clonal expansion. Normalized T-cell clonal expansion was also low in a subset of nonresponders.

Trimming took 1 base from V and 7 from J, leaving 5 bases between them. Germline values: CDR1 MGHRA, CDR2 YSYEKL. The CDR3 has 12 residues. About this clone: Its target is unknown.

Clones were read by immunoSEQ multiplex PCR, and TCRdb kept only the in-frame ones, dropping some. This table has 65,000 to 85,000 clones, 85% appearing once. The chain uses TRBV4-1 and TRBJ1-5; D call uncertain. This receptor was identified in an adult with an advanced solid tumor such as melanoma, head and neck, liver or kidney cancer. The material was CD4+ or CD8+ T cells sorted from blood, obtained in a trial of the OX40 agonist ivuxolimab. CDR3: CASSQGAQPQHF. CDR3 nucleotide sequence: TGCGCCAGCAGCCAAGGGGCCCAGCCCCAGCATTTT.